Listed below are T cell receptor beta chains from one sample, sequenced in a study of identical twins. Via MiXCR, TCRdb re-called the 5' RACE reads, giving one row per CDR3 protein. Of approximately 690,000 distinct CDR3 sequences in the sample, approximately 6% were seen once. The sample consisted of naive T cells sorted from blood. These receptors all stem from a man aged 18 to 30 in good health. Both conserved end residues are part of each CDR3. The D gene is left open where the match is weak. Size tells how often a clone was seen (once, few, many) or the class of an expanded clone, and some rows leave it out.

v_call	clone_size	j_call	d_call	cdr3_nt	cdr3_aa
TRBV29-1	many	TRBJ2-1	NA	TGCAGCGTTGGATCTGATGCTGAGCAGTTCTTC	CSVGSDAEQFF
TRBV5-1	many	TRBJ2-1	NA	TGCGCCAGCAGCTCGGCCAGGGGTTCCTACAATGAGCAGTTCTTC	CASSSARGSYNEQFF
TRBV6-1	NA	TRBJ1-5	TRBD1	TGTGCCAGCGCCCGGGGCAGGGGGGGTACTCAGCCCCAGCATTTT	CASARGRGGTQPQHF
TRBV20-1	few	TRBJ2-1	NA	TGCAGTGCTACAGCGGATACCTACAATGAGCAGTTCTTC	CSATADTYNEQFF
TRBV29-1	few	TRBJ2-5	NA	TGCAGCTTGCGGGACGCTGGGGAGACCCAGTACTTC	CSLRDAGETQYF
TRBV6-1	many	TRBJ2-1	NA	TGTGCCACCATAGAGGGGGGGCTAGCTTACAATGAGCAGTTCTTC	CATIEGGLAYNEQFF
TRBV4-3	many	TRBJ2-7	NA	TGCGCCAGCAGCCAAGGGGTCAACGGTTACGAGCAGTACTTC	CASSQGVNGYEQYF
TRBV5-1	many	TRBJ2-1	NA	TGCGCCAGCAGCTTCGCCCGCGGTGGGGGCTATGAGCAGTTCTTC	CASSFARGGGYEQFF
TRBV20-1	NA	TRBJ2-3	TRBD1	TGCAGTGCTAGCGCGGTACAGGGGGCGGACACAGATACGCAGTATTTT	CSASAVQGADTDTQYF
TRBV9	NA	TRBJ2-5	NA	TGTGCCAGCAGCGTAGGGCAAGGGGGGACCCAAGAGACCCAGTACTTC	CASSVGQGGTQETQYF
TRBV10-3	NA	TRBJ1-5	NA	TGTGCCATCAGCGTACAGGCGACAAGCAATCAGCCCCAGCATTTT	CAISVQATSNQPQHF
TRBV12-3/TRBV12-4	many	TRBJ1-5	NA	TGTGCCAGCAGTTTAACCCCGGGCAATCAGCCCCAGCATTTT	CASSLTPGNQPQHF
TRBV7-2	NA	TRBJ2-7	NA	TGTGCCAGCAGCTTAGTCGTTTCGGCTAGCTTTTCGTACGAGCAGTACTTC	CASSLVVSASFSYEQYF
TRBV12-3/TRBV12-4	NA	TRBJ1-2	NA	TGTGCCAGCAGTTTTCTGTACAGCGCCTACACCTTC	CASSFLYSAYTF
TRBV12-3/TRBV12-4	many	TRBJ1-5	NA	TGTGCCAGCAGTTTAGCCCGGGGGGCTTTTCAGCCCCAGCATTTT	CASSLARGAFQPQHF
TRBV12-3/TRBV12-4	many	TRBJ2-1	TRBD2	TGTGCCAGCAGTGTAGGGAGACTAGCGGCAAACAATGAGCAGTTCTTC	CASSVGRLAANNEQFF
TRBV24-1	many	TRBJ2-5	TRBD1	TGTGCCACCAGTGGCGGAACAGGGGGTCAAGAGACCCAGTACTTC	CATSGGTGGQETQYF
TRBV7-2	many	TRBJ2-7	NA	TGTGCCAGCAGCTTAAGCAGGGATCTCTACGAGCAGTACTTC	CASSLSRDLYEQYF
TRBV15	few	TRBJ2-6	TRBD1	TGTGCCACCAGCGGGACAGGGAGCTCTGGGGCCAACGTCCTGACTTTC	CATSGTGSSGANVLTF
TRBV9	few	TRBJ1-3	NA	TGTGCCAGCAGCGTAGGTCGGATCTCTGGAAACACCATATATTTT	CASSVGRISGNTIYF
TRBV21-1	few	TRBJ2-5	NA	TGTGCCAGCGTAATCTTTTGGGCTAGTGTACCGTCTGCGGAGACCCAGTACTTC	CASVIFWASVPSAETQYF
TRBV20-1	many	TRBJ1-3	TRBD1	TGCAGTGCTAGAGATCAGGAGGGGGCCTCTGGAAACACCATATATTTT	CSARDQEGASGNTIYF
TRBV20-1	many	TRBJ1-2	NA	TGCAGTGCTAGGGGGATAGGGAATGGCTACACCTTC	CSARGIGNGYTF
TRBV9	many	TRBJ2-1	TRBD2	TGTGCCAGCAGCGTAGTGGGGGGGGTCGCCTACAATGAGCAGTTCTTC	CASSVVGGVAYNEQFF
TRBV24-1	many	TRBJ2-1	NA	TGTGCCACCAGTGATTTTCGGTCAGCCGTCAATGAGCAGTTCTTC	CATSDFRSAVNEQFF
TRBV9	few	TRBJ1-1	NA	TGTGCCAGCACCCCCTCAGGCACTGAAGCTTTCTTT	CASTPSGTEAFF
TRBV12-3/TRBV12-4	NA	TRBJ2-7	NA	TGTGCCAGCAGTCCGCGGACTCATACCACTCTCGAGCAGTACTTC	CASSPRTHTTLEQYF
TRBV3-1	many	TRBJ1-6	TRBD1	TGTGCCAGCAGCCCGAGATGGGACAGGGTGAATTCACCCCTCCACTTT	CASSPRWDRVNSPLHF
TRBV7-9	few	TRBJ2-3	TRBD2	TGTGCCAGCAGCCACGTCTCGGGACTAGGGGCAGATACGCAGTATTTT	CASSHVSGLGADTQYF
TRBV29-1	many	TRBJ1-1	NA	TGCAGCGTTTCAGGGGTCCAGAACACTGAAGCTTTCTTT	CSVSGVQNTEAFF
TRBV4-1	NA	TRBJ1-2	TRBD1	TGCGCCAGCAGCCCAGGACCGGGACAGGAAAGCAATGGCTACACCTTC	CASSPGPGQESNGYTF
TRBV7-6	NA	TRBJ2-3	NA	TGTGCCAGCAGCTCAGAGAGAGGGACCCTCCGCACAGATACGCAGTATTTT	CASSSERGTLRTDTQYF
TRBV29-1	many	TRBJ2-3	TRBD2	TGCAGCGCAAACCCCGGACTAGGGCGAGTGACAGATACGCAGTATTTT	CSANPGLGRVTDTQYF
TRBV11-2	many	TRBJ2-7	NA	TGTGCCAGCAGCCGTTTGGTTGCGGGATCTAGGTACGAGCAGTACTTC	CASSRLVAGSRYEQYF
TRBV5-1	many	TRBJ2-1	NA	TGCGCCAGCGGGGTCGCTGCCTACAATGAGCAGTTCTTC	CASGVAAYNEQFF
TRBV5-6	once	TRBJ2-1	NA	TGTGCCAGCAGTTGGCCCCTACGATGGGACAATGAGCAGTTCTTC	CASSWPLRWDNEQFF
TRBV24-1	NA	TRBJ2-1	TRBD2	TGTGCCACCAGTGCCCTGCCGGGACTAGGGGAATCTGGGCAGTTCTTC	CATSALPGLGESGQFF
TRBV30	few	TRBJ1-2	NA	TGTGCCTGGAGTAAACCGGGACTCGCTGGCTTTCATGGCTACACCTTC	CAWSKPGLAGFHGYTF
TRBV2	many	TRBJ2-7	NA	TGTGCCAGCAGTGAAAGGACGGGAAGCTCCTACGAGCAGTACTTC	CASSERTGSSYEQYF
TRBV29-1	few	TRBJ2-6	NA	TGCAGCGTTGCCAGAGATATAGACTCTGGGGCCAACGTCCTGACTTTC	CSVARDIDSGANVLTF
TRBV4-3	many	TRBJ2-3	TRBD2	TGCGCCAGCAGCCCTAAAATTCTAGCGGGAGGGGCAGATACGCAGTATTTT	CASSPKILAGGADTQYF
TRBV9	many	TRBJ2-2	NA	TGTGCCAGCAGCTTTCTTAGCGGGACAGGAACCGGGGAGCTGTTTTTT	CASSFLSGTGTGELFF
TRBV7-8	NA	TRBJ2-5	NA	TGTGCCAGCAGCTTTAATTGGGAGACCCAGTACTTC	CASSFNWETQYF
TRBV19	NA	TRBJ1-1	NA	TGTGCCAGTAGTGACGGATCGTTGAACACTGAAGCTTTCTTT	CASSDGSLNTEAFF
TRBV19	NA	TRBJ1-2	NA	TGTGCCAGTGGTTGGGAAGGATCCGGCTACACCTTC	CASGWEGSGYTF
TRBV10-3	NA	TRBJ2-2	NA	TGTGCCACAAGCGGGCAGGGTTACACCGGGGAGCTGTTTTTT	CATSGQGYTGELFF
TRBV7-9	many	TRBJ2-5	NA	TGTGCCAGCAGCTCCCCCCGCGTGGACGGCCAAGAGACCCAGTACTTC	CASSSPRVDGQETQYF
TRBV5-1	many	TRBJ2-7	NA	TGCGCCAGCAGCTTGGATACTCCTAACGAGCAGTACTTC	CASSLDTPNEQYF
TRBV20-1	few	TRBJ1-1	NA	TGCAGTGTTTCGGACGGTGAAGCTTTCTTT	CSVSDGEAFF
TRBV6-2/TRBV6-3	few	TRBJ2-5	TRBD2	TGTGCCAGCAGTTCACTCTGGGGACTAGCGGGAGTTGGAGAGACCCAGTACTTC	CASSSLWGLAGVGETQYF
TRBV10-2	many	TRBJ2-1	NA	TGCGCCAGCAGTGAAAGAGGGATCCATGAGCAGTTCTTC	CASSERGIHEQFF
TRBV3-1	many	TRBJ2-1	TRBD2	TGTGCCAGCACCTGGACGGGAGGGATTGAGCAGTTCTTC	CASTWTGGIEQFF
TRBV9	many	TRBJ1-2	NA	TGTGCCAGCACCAAGACCGGGGGGCGATTGGACTATGGCTACACCTTC	CASTKTGGRLDYGYTF
TRBV4-1	many	TRBJ1-1	TRBD1	TGCGCCAGCAGCCGCGACAGGGGGAGCACTGAAGCTTTCTTT	CASSRDRGSTEAFF
TRBV5-1	NA	TRBJ2-1	NA	TGCGCCAGCAGCTTGTGGCAGCAATACAATGAGCAGTTCTTC	CASSLWQQYNEQFF
TRBV7-9	many	TRBJ2-7	TRBD1	TGTGCCAGCAGCCCCGACAGGGTGACGAGCTACGAGCAGTACTTC	CASSPDRVTSYEQYF
TRBV29-1	NA	TRBJ2-3	TRBD2	TGCAGCGCCGAAGGGCCCATGGCGGGAGGGCCAGATACGCAGTATTTT	CSAEGPMAGGPDTQYF
TRBV7-8	many	TRBJ1-6	NA	TGTGCCAGCAGCTTAGCCGTCAACTCCTATAATTCACCCCTCCACTTT	CASSLAVNSYNSPLHF
TRBV29-1	many	TRBJ2-7	TRBD1	TGCAGCGTCCCTACAGGGGGCGATTACTACGAGCAGTACTTC	CSVPTGGDYYEQYF